The source of this T cell receptor beta chain is a study of blood T cell repertoires in COVID-19. Background on the study: Sites in the United States, Italy and Spain provided acute and convalescent COVID-19 samples. Nucleic acid was either cDNA or gDNA, and it came from T cells, B-cell-depleted T cells, or PBMCs.

How the authors handled the data: Amplified reference gene primers provided the basis for estimating nucleated cell counts. TCRdb's copy holds only in-frame clones and misses some; the assay was immunoSEQ multiplex PCR. V, J and clone size derive from that table, while D and trimming were established from the DNA sequence. The table includes under 95,000 clones, approximately 86% detected once. The CDR3 covers 16 residues. Germline V gene sequence: CDR1 KGHDR, CDR2 SFDVKD. V was clipped by 1 base and J by 3 bases, with 11 bases between them. The sample consisted of peripheral blood. The chain joins TRBV24-1 to TRBJ2-2, with TRBD2 as a possible D gene (5 bases). The clonotype originates from a woman of 80 years or more with acute or convalescent COVID-19. The CDR3 bases are TGTGCCACCAGTGATTTCCACCTAGCCTACACCGGGGAGCTGTTTTTT. Its protein product is CATSDFHLAYTGELFF.